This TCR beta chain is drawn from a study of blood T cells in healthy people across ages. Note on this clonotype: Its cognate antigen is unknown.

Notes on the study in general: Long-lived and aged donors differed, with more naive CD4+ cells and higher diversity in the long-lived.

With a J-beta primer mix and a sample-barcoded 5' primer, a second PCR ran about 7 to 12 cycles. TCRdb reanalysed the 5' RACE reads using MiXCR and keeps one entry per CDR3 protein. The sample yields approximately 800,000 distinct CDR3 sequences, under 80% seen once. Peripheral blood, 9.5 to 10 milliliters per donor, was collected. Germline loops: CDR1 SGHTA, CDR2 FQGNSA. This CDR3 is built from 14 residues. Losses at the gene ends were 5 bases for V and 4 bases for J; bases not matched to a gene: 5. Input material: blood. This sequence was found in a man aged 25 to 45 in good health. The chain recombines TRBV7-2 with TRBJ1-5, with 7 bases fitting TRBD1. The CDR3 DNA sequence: TGTGCCAGCAGCGCCCGACAGGGTAATCAGCCCCAGCATTTT. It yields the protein CASSARQGNQPQHF.